This T cell receptor beta chain originates from a study of T-cell reconstitution after alpha-beta-depleted transplantation in children. The study, taken as a whole, reports: TCRbeta diversity was high at day 60 in some patients (a result of surviving recipient T cells and thymic progenitors). Newly produced T cells mostly provided counts and TCRbeta diversity after one year, as hyperexpanded clones declined. There were reportedly several hundred expanded graft clones from which alpha-beta T cells came about two months after transplant.

The length of the CDR3 is 16 residues. V was shortened by 5 bases and J by 6 bases, with 23 bases between the two germline ends. Germline assignment: CDR1 MNHEY and CDR2 SVGEGT. Unique molecular identifiers were incorporated when the TCRbeta library was constructed. TCRdb re-analysed the PCR reads in MiXCR, keeping a single row per CDR3 protein. This sample has under 250,000 distinct CDR3 sequences, with about 24% found just once. This clonotype was seen a few times. Its antigen is unknown. This sequence was found in a female patient between 2 and 10 years old who had a stem cell transplant for congenital amegakaryocytic thrombocytopenia, so the T cells may come from the graft donor. This chain connects TRBV6-2 or TRBV6-3 to TRBJ2-7, with a possible D match to TRBD1 (6 bases). The sequencing used PBMCs, mostly from graft donor cells, collected 360 days after TCRalphabeta/CD19-depleted stem cell transplant. The CDR3 loop is CASSASRGQGRSEQYF. In DNA, the CDR3 is TGTGCCAGCAGTGCGAGCCGGGGTCAGGGGCGGTCCGAGCAGTACTTC.